This T cell receptor beta chain originates from a study of cytomegalovirus exposure and HLA in healthy donors. Findings and caveats of the study: Among TCR beta chains of equal frequency, HLA-associated ones were more clonally expanded in a later analysis. Follow-up analysis found HLA locus-dependent TCR association rates, highest for DRB1 and lowest for HLA-C. In terms of immune exposure information, only CMV serostatus was available.

PCR employed 60 Vbeta and 13 Jbeta primers. In the source study's methods: Roughly 80 million unique TCR beta chains, roughly 11 million shared, were counted in a later analysis. Only in-frame clones appear in the TCRdb table, and some are missing; sequencing was by immunoSEQ multiplex PCR. V and J calls and clone size are those listed in that table; D and trimming were worked out from the DNA. This table has about 110,000 clones, approximately 82% appearing once. This clone was seen only a few times. The antigen is unknown. CDR3 length: 15 residues. Trimming pared 1 base from V and 6 bases from J, leaving 15 bases between. Germline CDR1 and CDR2: SEHNR and FQNEAQ (reference sequence).

Material for sequencing was PBMCs. The source is a man younger than 40 in good health and CMV-seropositive. This chain uses TRBV7-9 with TRBJ1-2, with D perhaps matching TRBD1 (5 bases). The CDR3 spells CASSLGGRAGHGYTF. DNA of the CDR3: TGTGCCAGCAGCTTAGGAGGCAGGGCTGGGCATGGCTACACCTTC.